This T cell receptor (beta chain) was recorded in a study of T cell changes during pregnancy in multiple sclerosis. Clones were sequenced by immunoSEQ multiplex PCR, and TCRdb holds only the in-frame ones, with some missing. This table holds 25,000 to 30,000 clones, about nine tenths found once. The CDR3 totals 14 residues. J lost 2 bases, V lost 4 bases, and 2 bases had no gene match. Germline CDR1 reads MGHDK; CDR2 reads SYGVNS. The receptor was isolated from a female donor in good health, enrolled as a control in a pregnancy study. The chain combines TRBV25-1 with TRBJ2-7; 10 positions agree with TRBD1. Sequences were derived from CD4+ T cells from peripheral blood mononuclear cells, sampled in the first trimester of pregnancy. The CDR3 loop reads CASSATGGAYEQYF. The CDR3 nucleotides are TGTGCCAGCAGTGCGACAGGGGGCGCCTACGAGCAGTACTTC.